The clone carrying this TCR beta chain is categorized as medium-sized. The target antigen is unknown. The library was built from roughly 400 ng RNA with molecular barcoded adaptors for alpha/delta and beta/gamma chains. TCRdb ran MiXCR on the reads and lists one entry per CDR3 protein. The table lists about 48,000 distinct CDR3 sequences, roughly 19% of them singletons. This record comes from a study of read filtering for tumor transcriptome and immune sequencing. As for the study in general: Among patients, approximately 16 were male and some 15 female, aged roughly 40 to 90 (mean about 71). RNA-seq yielded only about 75 to 1273 TCR reads, IR-seq about 4 to 10.27 million. R-ISS stage counts were eight or nine for I, 16 for II, 6 or 7 for III. Notes on the study in general: Even smaller IR-seq throughput identified most shared clonotypes.

V gave up 8 bases and J gave up 7 bases, with 27 bases separating them. Germline V gene data show CDR1 as SQVTM and CDR2 as ANQGSEA. The CDR3 has 16 amino acids. This clonotype was sampled from a donor at least 40 years old with multiple myeloma. The chain uses TRBV29-1 and TRBJ2-1, with D possibly being TRBD2 (5 bases). Sequenced: a population of CD138-negative cells sorted from bone marrow. Written as DNA, the CDR3 is TGCAGCCCCCGTGTGATAGCGCGTGAAAGGAGGAATGAGCAGTTCTTC. Its protein product is CSPRVIARERRNEQFF.